The clone carrying this T cell receptor (beta chain) has only a few counts. This specimen belongs to a study of blood T cell repertoires in COVID-19. The V end was cut by 5 bases, the J end by 3 bases, with 13 bases between. Germline V lookup: CDR1 LNHDA, CDR2 SQIVND (reference sequence). The CDR3 sequence is 14 residues long. Here immunoSEQ multiplex PCR was the method, and the copy in TCRdb shows in-frame clones only, minus some. The sample has 150,000 to 180,000 clones, around 74% seen once; the top ten hold roughly 3.5%. This clonotype originated in a woman of 80 years or more with acute or convalescent COVID-19. The V gene is TRBV19, the J gene TRBJ1-1, with a possible D match to TRBD1 (5 bases). Sequencing was performed on peripheral blood. The CDR3 sequence: CASSAVGGDTEAFF. CDR3 nucleotide sequence: TGTGCCAGTAGTGCCGTAGGAGGGGACACTGAAGCTTTCTTT. Drawing the rest from reference TRBV19 and TRBJ1-1, the complete variable domain is DGGITQSPKYLFRKEGQNVTLSCEQNLNHDAMYWYRQDPGQGLRLIYYSQIVNDFQKGDIAEGYSVSREKKESFPLTVTSAQKNPTAFYLCASSAVGGDTEAFFGQGTRLTVV.